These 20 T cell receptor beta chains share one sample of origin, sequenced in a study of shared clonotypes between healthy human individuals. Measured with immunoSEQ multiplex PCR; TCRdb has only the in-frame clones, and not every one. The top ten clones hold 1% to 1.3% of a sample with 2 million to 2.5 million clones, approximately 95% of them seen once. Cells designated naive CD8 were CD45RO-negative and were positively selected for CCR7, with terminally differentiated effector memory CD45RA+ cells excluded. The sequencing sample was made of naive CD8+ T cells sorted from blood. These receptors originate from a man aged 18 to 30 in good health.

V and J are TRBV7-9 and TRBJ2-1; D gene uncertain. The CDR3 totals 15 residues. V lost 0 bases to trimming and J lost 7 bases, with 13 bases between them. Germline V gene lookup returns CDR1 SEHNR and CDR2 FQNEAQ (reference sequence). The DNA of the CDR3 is TGTGCCAGCAGCTTAGCGCAATGGGGAATTAATGAGCAGTTCTTC. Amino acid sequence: CASSLAQWGINEQFF. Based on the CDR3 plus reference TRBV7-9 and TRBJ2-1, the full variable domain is DTGVSQNPRHKITKRGQNVTFRCDPISEHNRLYWYRQTLGQGPEFLTYFQNEAQLEKSRLLSDRFSAERPKGSFSTLEIQRTEQGDSAMYLCASSLAQWGINEQFFGPGTRLTVL.

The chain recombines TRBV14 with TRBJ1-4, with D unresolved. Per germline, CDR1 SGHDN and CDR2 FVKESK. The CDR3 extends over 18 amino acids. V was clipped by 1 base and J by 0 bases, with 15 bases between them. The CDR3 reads CASSQVGPGPATNEKLFF. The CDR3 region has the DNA TGTGCCAGCAGCCAAGTGGGTCCCGGACCTGCAACTAATGAAAAACTGTTTTTT.

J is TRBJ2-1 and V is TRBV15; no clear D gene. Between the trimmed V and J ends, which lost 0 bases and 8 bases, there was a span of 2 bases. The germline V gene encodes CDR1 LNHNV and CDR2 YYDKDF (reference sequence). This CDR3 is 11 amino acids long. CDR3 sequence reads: CATSRDDEQFF. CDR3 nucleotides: TGTGCCACCAGCAGAGATGATGAGCAGTTCTTC.

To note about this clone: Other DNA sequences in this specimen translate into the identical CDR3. CDR3: CSVAGPGTDTQYF. The CDR3 DNA is TGCAGCGTCGCCGGGCCGGGTACAGATACGCAGTATTTT. The chain combines TRBV29-1 with TRBJ2-3, with D hard to call. Trimming shortened V by 6 bases and J by 3 bases, and 13 bases separated the two germline ends. This CDR3 has 13 amino acids. The germline gives CDR1 SQVTM, CDR2 ANQGSEA.

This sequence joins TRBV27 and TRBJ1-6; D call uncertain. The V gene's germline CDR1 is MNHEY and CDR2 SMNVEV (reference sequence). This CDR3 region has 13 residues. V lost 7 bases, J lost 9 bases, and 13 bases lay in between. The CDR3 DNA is TGTGCCAGCACTTCCCTCAGTCTTTCACCCCTCCACTTT. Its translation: CASTSLSLSPLHF.

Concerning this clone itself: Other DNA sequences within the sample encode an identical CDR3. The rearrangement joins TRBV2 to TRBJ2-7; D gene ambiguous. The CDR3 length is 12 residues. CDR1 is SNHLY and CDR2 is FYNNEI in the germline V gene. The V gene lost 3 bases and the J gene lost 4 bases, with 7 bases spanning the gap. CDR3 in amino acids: CASSDSAYEQYF. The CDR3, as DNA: TGTGCCAGCAGTGATTCAGCTTACGAGCAGTACTTC.

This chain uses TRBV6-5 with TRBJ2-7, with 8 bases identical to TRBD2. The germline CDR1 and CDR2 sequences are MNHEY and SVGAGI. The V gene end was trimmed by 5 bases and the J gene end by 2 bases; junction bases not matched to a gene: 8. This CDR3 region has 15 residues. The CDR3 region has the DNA TGTGCCAGCAGTCGAAGTAGCGGGAATCCCTACGAGCAGTACTTC. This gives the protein CASSRSSGNPYEQYF.

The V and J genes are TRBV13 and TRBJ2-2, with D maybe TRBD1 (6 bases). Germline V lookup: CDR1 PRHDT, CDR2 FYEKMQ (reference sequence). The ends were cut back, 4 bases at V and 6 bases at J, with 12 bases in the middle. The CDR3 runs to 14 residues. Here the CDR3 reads CASSYRDTPGELFF. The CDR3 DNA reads TGTGCCAGCAGCTACCGGGACACCCCCGGGGAGCTGTTTTTT.

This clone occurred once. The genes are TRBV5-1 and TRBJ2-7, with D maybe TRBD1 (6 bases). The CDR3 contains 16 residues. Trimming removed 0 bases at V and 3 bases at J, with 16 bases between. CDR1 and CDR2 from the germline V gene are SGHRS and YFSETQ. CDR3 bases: TGCGCCAGCAGCTTGGGAGCTAGCAGGGGAGACTACGAGCAGTACTTC. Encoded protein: CASSLGASRGDYEQYF.

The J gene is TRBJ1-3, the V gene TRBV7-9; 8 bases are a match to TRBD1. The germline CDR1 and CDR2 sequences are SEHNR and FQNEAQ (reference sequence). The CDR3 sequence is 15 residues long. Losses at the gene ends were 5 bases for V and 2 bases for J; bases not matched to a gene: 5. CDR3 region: CASSPPDRAGNTIYF. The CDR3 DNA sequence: TGTGCCAGCAGCCCACCGGACAGGGCTGGAAACACCATATATTTT.

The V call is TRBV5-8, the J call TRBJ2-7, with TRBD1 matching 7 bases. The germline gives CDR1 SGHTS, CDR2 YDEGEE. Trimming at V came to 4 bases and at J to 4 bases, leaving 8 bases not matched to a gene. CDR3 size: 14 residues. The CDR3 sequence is CASSHGTERYEQYF. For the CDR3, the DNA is TGTGCCAGCAGCCATGGGACAGAGAGGTACGAGCAGTACTTC. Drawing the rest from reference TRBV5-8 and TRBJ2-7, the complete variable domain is EAGVTQSPTHLIKTRGQQATLRCSPISGHTSVYWYQQALGLGLQFLLWYDEGEERNRGNFPPRFSGRQFPNYSSELNVNALELEDSALYLCASSHGTERYEQYFGPGTRLTVT.

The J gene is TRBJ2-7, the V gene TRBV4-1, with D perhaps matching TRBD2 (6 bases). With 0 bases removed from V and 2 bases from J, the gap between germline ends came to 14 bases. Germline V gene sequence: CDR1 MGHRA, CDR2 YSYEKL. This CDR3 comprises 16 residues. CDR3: CASSQEFGTFTYEQYF. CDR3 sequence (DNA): TGCGCCAGCAGCCAAGAGTTCGGGACTTTCACCTACGAGCAGTACTTC.

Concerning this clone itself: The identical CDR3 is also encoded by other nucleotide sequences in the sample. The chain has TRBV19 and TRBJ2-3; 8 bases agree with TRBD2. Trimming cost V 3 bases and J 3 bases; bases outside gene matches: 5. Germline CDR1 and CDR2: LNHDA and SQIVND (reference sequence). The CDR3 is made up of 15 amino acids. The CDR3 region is CASSIGGAMTDTQYF. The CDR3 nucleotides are TGTGCCAGTAGTATCGGGGGGGCCATGACAGATACGCAGTATTTT. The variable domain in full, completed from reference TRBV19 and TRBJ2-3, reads DGGITQSPKYLFRKEGQNVTLSCEQNLNHDAMYWYRQDPGQGLRLIYYSQIVNDFQKGDIAEGYSVSREKKESFPLTVTSAQKNPTAFYLCASSIGGAMTDTQYFGPGTRLTVL.

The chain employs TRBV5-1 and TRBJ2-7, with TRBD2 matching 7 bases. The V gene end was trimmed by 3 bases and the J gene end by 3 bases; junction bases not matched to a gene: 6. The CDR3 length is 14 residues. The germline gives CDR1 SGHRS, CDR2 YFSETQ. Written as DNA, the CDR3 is TGCGCCAGCAGCTGGGAGGGACTTGTCTACGAGCAGTACTTC. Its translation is CASSWEGLVYEQYF.

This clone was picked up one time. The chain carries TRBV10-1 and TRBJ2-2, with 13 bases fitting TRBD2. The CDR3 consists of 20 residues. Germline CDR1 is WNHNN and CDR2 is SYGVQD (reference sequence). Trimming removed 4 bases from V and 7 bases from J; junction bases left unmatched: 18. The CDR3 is CASSGKKTFGLAGVDGELFF. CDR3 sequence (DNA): TGCGCCAGCAGTGGAAAGAAGACGTTTGGACTAGCGGGAGTAGACGGGGAGCTGTTTTTT.

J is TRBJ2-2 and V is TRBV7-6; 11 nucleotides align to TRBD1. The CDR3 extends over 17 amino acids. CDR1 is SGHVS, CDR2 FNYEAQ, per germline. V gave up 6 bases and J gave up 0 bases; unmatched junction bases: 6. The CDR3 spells CASRWDRGESNTGELFF. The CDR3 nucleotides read TGTGCCAGCAGGTGGGACAGGGGGGAGTCGAACACCGGGGAGCTGTTTTTT.

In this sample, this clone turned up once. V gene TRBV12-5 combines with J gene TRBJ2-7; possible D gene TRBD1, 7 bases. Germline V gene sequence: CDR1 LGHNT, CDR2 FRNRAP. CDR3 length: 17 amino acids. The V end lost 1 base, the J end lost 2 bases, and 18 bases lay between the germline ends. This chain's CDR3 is CASGLGLGGTATYEQYF. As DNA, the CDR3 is TGTGCTAGTGGTTTGGGCCTAGGAGGGACAGCGACCTACGAGCAGTACTTC.

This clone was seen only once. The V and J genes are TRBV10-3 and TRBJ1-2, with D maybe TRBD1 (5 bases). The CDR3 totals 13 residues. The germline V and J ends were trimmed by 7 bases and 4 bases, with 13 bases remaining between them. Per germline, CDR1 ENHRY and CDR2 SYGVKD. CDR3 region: CAITQGGSYGYTF. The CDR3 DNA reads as TGTGCCATCACCCAGGGTGGGAGCTATGGCTACACCTTC.

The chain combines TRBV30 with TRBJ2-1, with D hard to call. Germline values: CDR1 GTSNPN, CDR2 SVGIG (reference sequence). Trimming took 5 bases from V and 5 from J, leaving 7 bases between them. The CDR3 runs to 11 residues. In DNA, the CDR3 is TGTGCCTGGGGAACAGACAATGAGCAGTTCTTC. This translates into CAWGTDNEQFF.

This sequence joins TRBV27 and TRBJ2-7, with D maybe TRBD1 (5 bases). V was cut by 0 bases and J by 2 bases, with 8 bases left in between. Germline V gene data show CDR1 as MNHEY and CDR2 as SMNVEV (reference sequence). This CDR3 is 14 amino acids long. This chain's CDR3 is CASSLSRATYEQYF. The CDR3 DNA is TGTGCCAGCAGTTTATCCAGGGCCACCTACGAGCAGTACTTC.